Included here is one TCR beta chain sequence, with context. The antigen remains undetermined. These data belong to a study of Ad26.COV2.S vaccination and SARS-CoV-2 variants. The wider study: Participants got Ad26.COV2.S intramuscularly, once or twice 56 days apart. General study findings and limits: Researchers reported similar non-spike TCR breadth in vaccine and placebo recipients. Reportedly, after vaccination the spike-specific CD8+ and CD4+ T cell responses displayed substantial breadth.

The treatment: around 19 received Ad26.COV2.S at low or high dose, single or two shots; a few received placebo; per-sample allocation not given. Day 63 after the first vaccine or placebo injection was the time point for sampling. Generated by immunoSEQ multiplex PCR, the TCRdb table keeps only in-frame clones and is missing some. The data contain 360,000 or so clones, roughly 90% of them singletons. CDR1 is SGDLS and CDR2 is YYNGEE in the germline V gene. Deletions cut 3 bases from V and 4 bases from J, with 9 bases between. The CDR3 is 13 residues long. The chain couples TRBV9 to TRBJ2-3; TRBD2 is a possible D gene (6 bases). This clonotype was sampled from a person between 18 and 65 years old who received the Ad26.COV2.S COVID-19 vaccine or a placebo. The material sequenced was peripheral blood, taken in a trial of Ad26.COV2.S vaccine versus placebo. As DNA, the CDR3 is TGTGCCAGCAGCGGGACTATATCAGATACGCAGTATTTT. It yields the protein CASSGTISDTQYF.